What follows describes a single TCR beta chain. The antigen is not known. TCRdb's table, derived via immunoSEQ multiplex PCR, lists solely in-frame clones and lacks some. Altogether around 27,000 clones are present, more than 70% being singletons, with the ten largest covering less than 2.5%. This sample's time point: cycle 4 day 1 (C4D1), after six to seven weeks of nivolumab. All trial patients relapsed after autologous stem cell transplantation. The authors purified CD4+ T cells from thawed PBMCs by magnetic negative selection. These data originate in a study of PD-1 blockade in classical Hodgkin lymphoma. General study results and limits: Partial responders and progressors had significantly lower baseline TCR diversity. Researchers reported that CD4+ TCR diversity, though not CD8+, rose significantly by C4D1. Exclusion was applied to patients who started nivolumab under 1 year after ASCT.

Germline V lookup: CDR1 SQVTM, CDR2 ANQGSEA. The CDR3 sequence is 12 residues long. Trimming left V 5 bases short and J 5 bases short, with 11 bases between. This sample comprised CD4+ T cells from blood, obtained before the fourth cycle of nivolumab. This rearrangement joins TRBV29-1 to TRBJ2-3; weak D call: TRBD2 (5 bases). The clonotype comes from a human donor with classical Hodgkin lymphoma. In DNA form, the CDR3 reads TGCAGCGTTCGGACTGGTGGAGATACGCAGTATTTT. It is translated as CSVRTGGDTQYF.